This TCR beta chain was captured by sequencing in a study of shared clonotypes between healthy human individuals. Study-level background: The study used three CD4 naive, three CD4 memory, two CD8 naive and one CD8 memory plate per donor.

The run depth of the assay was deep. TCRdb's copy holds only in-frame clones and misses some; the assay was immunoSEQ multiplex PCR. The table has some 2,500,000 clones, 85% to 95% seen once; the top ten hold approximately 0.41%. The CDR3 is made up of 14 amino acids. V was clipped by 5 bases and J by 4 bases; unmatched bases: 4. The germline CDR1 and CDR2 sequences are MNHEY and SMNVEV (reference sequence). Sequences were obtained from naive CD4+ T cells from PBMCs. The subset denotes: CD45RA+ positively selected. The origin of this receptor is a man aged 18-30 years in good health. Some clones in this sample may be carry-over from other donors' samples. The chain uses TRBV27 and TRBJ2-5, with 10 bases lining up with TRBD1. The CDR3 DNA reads TGTGCCAGCAGTCCCGGACAGGGGGGAGAGACCCAGTACTTC. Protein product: CASSPGQGGETQYF.